A single sample gave rise to the 10 T cell receptor beta chains below, sequenced in a study of breast tumors, draining lymph nodes, adjacent tissues (TCRdb year 2016). Lymph node samples came from the axillary draining lymph nodes of breast cancer patients. The library was made by multiplex PCR. Sequencing took place on an Illumina HiSeq 2000. TCRdb took the public reads, trimmed them with fastp at Q25, ran MiXCR for clone calling and kept in-frame beta chains. Rows are combined by CDR3 protein, so each entry shows the most common genes and DNA. This sample gives under 150,000 distinct CDR3 sequences in total; 20% to 25% of them show up just once. The ten largest clones capture about 2.6% of the sample. The sequenced sample consisted of axillary lymph node tissue. Every receptor here comes from a female donor with breast cancer. Some clones in this sample may be carry-over from other donors' samples.

This clonotype has ten or more counts. CDR3 loop: CAISESKGNGELFF. The DNA of the CDR3 is TGTGCCATCAGTGAGTCTAAGGGGAACGGGGAGCTGTTTTTT. The rearrangement joins TRBV10-3 to TRBJ2-2; D may be TRBD1 (5 bases). CDR1 and CDR2 (germline): ENHRY, SYGVKD. The V and J ends lost 0 bases and 7 bases respectively, with 9 bases between them. The CDR3 totals 14 residues.

This clonotype came up many times. The V and J genes are TRBV7-2 and TRBJ2-5; D gene uncertain. This CDR3 has 14 residues. The V end was cut by 2 bases, the J end by 4 bases, with 11 bases between. In germline, CDR1 is SGHTA, CDR2 FQGNSA. The CDR3 sequence is CASSLSRNRETQYF. The CDR3 DNA follows: TGTGCCAGCAGCTTAAGCAGGAACCGAGAGACCCAGTACTTC.

This clonotype was seen ten or more times. The genes are TRBV9 and TRBJ2-2; no definite D call. The CDR3 runs to 16 residues. V was cut by 0 bases and J by 0 bases, with 9 bases left in between. Germline values: CDR1 SGDLS, CDR2 YYNGEE. CDR3: CASSVGIAANTGELFF. The CDR3 DNA reads as TGTGCCAGCAGCGTAGGTATCGCCGCGAACACCGGGGAGCTGTTTTTT.

In regard to this clonotype: With a much larger clone just one base away, this may be a read error. The chain couples TRBV2 to TRBJ2-7; tentatively, D is TRBD1 (6 bases). Germline V CDR1 and CDR2: SNHLY, FYNNEI. The germline V and J ends were trimmed by 7 bases and 0 bases, with 16 bases remaining between them. CDR3 length: 15 amino acids. The CDR3 DNA sequence: TGTGCCAGCACTCATGTGGGGGCAGACTCCTACGAGCAGTACTTC. Translating it yields CASTHVGADSYEQYF. The complete variable domain, with remaining parts taken from reference TRBV2 and TRBJ2-7, reads EPEVTQTPSHQVTQMGQEVILRCVPISNHLYFYWYRQILGQKVEFLVSFYNNEISEKSEIFDDQFSVERPDGSNFTLKIRSTKLEDSAMYFCASTHVGADSYEQYFGPGTRLTVT.

Ten or more counts support this clonotype. The rearrangement uses TRBV12-3 or TRBV12-4 and TRBJ2-3; TRBD2 is a possible D gene (6 bases). This CDR3 region has 19 residues. The germline V and J ends were trimmed by 3 bases and 4 bases, with 26 bases remaining between them. The chain's CDR3 is CASSLGLLLDARRADTQYF. The DNA of the CDR3 is TGTGCCAGCAGTTTGGGACTCCTTTTAGATGCTCGCAGGGCAGATACGCAGTATTTT.

Ten or more counts support this clonotype. This chain uses TRBV9 with TRBJ2-7, with no clear D. Germline V gene sequence: CDR1 SGDLS, CDR2 YYNGEE. CDR3 size: 14 residues. V lost 0 bases and J lost 0, with 7 bases in between. CDR3 protein: CASSVGQNSYEQYF. Written as DNA, the CDR3 is TGTGCCAGCAGCGTAGGGCAGAACTCCTACGAGCAGTACTTC.

This clonotype was observed a handful of times. One end of the junction varies from germline; a read error may be responsible. V usage is TRBV6-5 and J usage is TRBJ2-2, with D tentatively TRBD1 (5 bases). Germline CDR1 MNHEY, CDR2 SVGAGI. The CDR3 runs to 14 residues. DNA for the CDR3: TGTGCCAGCAGGCCCAGGGTGAACACCGAGGAGCTGTTTTTT. It encodes CASRPRVNTEELFF.

The chain links TRBV27 to TRBJ2-3; D ambiguous. The ends were cut back, 8 bases at V and 4 bases at J, with 10 bases in the middle. The V gene's germline CDR1 is MNHEY and CDR2 SMNVEV (reference sequence). The CDR3 is 12 residues long. This chain's CDR3 is CASGSRPDTQYF. The CDR3 DNA reads TGTGCCAGCGGGTCCCGGCCAGATACGCAGTATTTT.

This clonotype was recorded at least ten times. The chain couples TRBV3-1 to TRBJ2-7; D uncertain. Germline loops: CDR1 LGHDT, CDR2 YNNKEL (reference sequence). The CDR3 totals 12 residues. The V gene lost 3 bases and the J gene lost 2 bases, with 5 bases spanning the gap. As DNA, the CDR3 is TGTGCCAGCAGCCAGGCTACCTACGAGCAGTACTTC. It codes for CASSQATYEQYF.

Details on this clonotype: It may be a read error: a sequence one base away is much more abundant. The conserved phenylalanine or tryptophan normally closing the CDR3 is absent here, so this likely arose from a read error. V gene TRBV4-3 combines with J gene TRBJ2-3, with D uncertain. V was shortened by 2 bases and J by 4 bases, with 10 bases between the two germline ends. This CDR3 contains 14 residues. Germline V gene sequence: CDR1 LGHNA, CDR2 YSLEER. The CDR3: CASSQSGLADTQYS. CDR3 sequence (DNA): TGCGCCAGCAGCCAATCTGGGCTAGCAGATACGCAGTATTCT.